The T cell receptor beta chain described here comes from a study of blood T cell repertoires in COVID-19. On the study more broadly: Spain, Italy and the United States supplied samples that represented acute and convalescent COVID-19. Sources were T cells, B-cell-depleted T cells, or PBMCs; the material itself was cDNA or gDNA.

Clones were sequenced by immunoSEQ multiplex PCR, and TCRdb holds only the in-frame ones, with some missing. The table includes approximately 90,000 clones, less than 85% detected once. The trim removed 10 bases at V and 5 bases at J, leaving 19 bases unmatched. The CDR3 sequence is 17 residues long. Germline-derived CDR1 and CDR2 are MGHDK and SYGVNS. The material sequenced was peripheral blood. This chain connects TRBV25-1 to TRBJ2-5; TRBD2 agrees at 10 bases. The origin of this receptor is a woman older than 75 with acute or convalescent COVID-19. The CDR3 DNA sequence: TGTGCCACTCCCTCTGGGGATAGCGGGGGGCCGGGGGAGACCCAGTACTTC. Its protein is CATPSGDSGGPGETQYF.